This record looks at one TCR beta chain sequence and its context. As yet, its antigen is unknown. Germline-derived CDR1 and CDR2 are SEHNR and FQNEAQ (reference sequence). The V gene end was trimmed by 5 bases and the J gene end by 7 bases; junction bases not matched to a gene: 11. The CDR3 totals 15 residues. These data originate in a study of tumor-infiltrating lymphocytes in primary liver carcinoma. RNA isolated from unsorted whole blood supplied the blood RNA, with germline DNA also extracted. Enrolled patients were chronically infected with HBV and treatment-naive. Study-wide results and caveats: Tumor region pairs overlapped more than did tumor-adjacent and tumor-blood pairs.

The investigators made TCR beta cDNA from 500 ng total RNA, using a constant-region primer. Three rounds of nested multiplex PCR with slightly modified ARM-PCR produced TCR beta libraries. Two initial PCR rounds of about 11 cycles each paired TRBV1-TRBV30 forward primers with a C-beta reverse primer. TCRdb independently ran MiXCR on the multiplex PCR reads; one entry per CDR3 protein. The sample contains approximately 300,000 distinct CDR3 sequences, 65% of which appear only once. The sequenced material came from peripheral blood. The chain couples TRBV7-9 to TRBJ2-1, with TRBD2 identical over 7 bases. This clonotype was obtained from a man aged 40-49 years with primary liver carcinoma and hepatitis B virus infection. CDR3 in amino acids: CASSPLVAGVNEQFF. As DNA, the CDR3 is TGTGCCAGCAGCCCCCTTGTGGCGGGGGTGAATGAGCAGTTCTTC. Looking up the rest from reference TRBV7-9 and TRBJ2-1 gives the full variable domain: DTGVSQNPRHKITKRGQNVTFRCDPISEHNRLYWYRQTLGQGPEFLTYFQNEAQLEKSRLLSDRFSAERPKGSFSTLEIQRTEQGDSAMYLCASSPLVAGVNEQFFGPGTRLTVL.